This passage covers 23 T cell receptor beta chains from one sample sequenced in a study of T cells in Graves' hyperthyroidism and ophthalmopathy. RNA transcripts served as the template for amplifying TCR beta CDR3 regions. First-round RT-PCR with HTBI primers amplified the TCR CDR3 region. Via MiXCR, TCRdb re-called the multiplex PCR reads, giving one row per CDR3 protein. This sample yields about 610,000 distinct CDR3 sequences, of which about 43% are seen a single time; about 8.3% belongs to the top ten. Material for sequencing was peripheral blood or thyroid tissue (not recorded which). Every receptor here comes from a woman aged 18 to 35 with Graves' hyperthyroidism.

This clonotype was counted ten times or more. This rearrangement joins TRBV24-1 to TRBJ1-5; D call uncertain. The V gene's germline CDR1 is KGHDR and CDR2 SFDVKD. The CDR3 runs 13 residues. V shed 5 bases and J shed 0 bases, with 4 bases lying between them. CDR3 sequence (DNA): TGTGCCACCAGTGTAGATAGCAATCAGCCCCAGCATTTT. Translating it yields CATSVDSNQPQHF.

This clonotype was counted many times. The rearrangement uses TRBV7-9 and TRBJ1-5, with TRBD1 matching 9 bases. This CDR3 has 15 amino acids. The junction had 6 bases not matched to a gene; V was cut back by 5 bases and J by 4 bases. In germline, CDR1 is SEHNR, CDR2 FQNEAQ (reference sequence). In DNA, the CDR3 is TGTGCCAGCAGCCCACAGGGGGCATATAATCAGCCCCAGCATTTT. Its translation: CASSPQGAYNQPQHF.

This clonotype was counted at least ten times. This chain joins TRBV2 and TRBJ2-5; the D call may be TRBD1 or TRBD2 (5 bases each). Germline CDR1 SNHLY, CDR2 FYNNEI. Between the trimmed V and J ends, which lost 5 bases and 1 base, there was a span of 11 bases. The CDR3 totals 14 residues. CDR3 in DNA: TGTGCCAGCAGTCTCACCGGGACCCAAGAGACCCAGTACTTC. This translates into CASSLTGTQETQYF. Based on the CDR3 plus reference TRBV2 and TRBJ2-5, the full variable domain is EPEVTQTPSHQVTQMGQEVILRCVPISNHLYFYWYRQILGQKVEFLVSFYNNEISEKSEIFDDQFSVERPDGSNFTLKIRSTKLEDSAMYFCASSLTGTQETQYFGPGTRLLVL.

This clonotype was picked up a small number of times. The chain links TRBV27 to TRBJ2-7; D is unclear. The CDR3 consists of 15 residues. Germline V gives CDR1 MNHEY, CDR2 SMNVEV (reference sequence). Trimming shortened V by 3 bases and J by 6 bases, and 18 bases separated the two germline ends. In nucleotides, the CDR3 is TGTGCCAGCAGTTTCGGATACAGATTGTTCTCCGAGCAGTACTTC. Translated, it gives CASSFGYRLFSEQYF.

V usage is TRBV5-1 and J usage is TRBJ1-5; D gene uncertain. The CDR3 loop spans 17 amino acids. Trimming removed 1 base at V and 4 bases at J, with 18 bases between. The germline CDR1 and CDR2 sequences are SGHRS and YFSETQ. CDR3 sequence: CASSLLVPSAGNQPQHF. In nucleotides, the CDR3 is TGCGCCAGCAGCTTGTTGGTTCCCAGCGCTGGGAATCAGCCCCAGCATTTT.

The chain has TRBV7-2 and TRBJ1-2; D uncertain. The germline V and J ends were trimmed by 1 base and 8 bases, with 8 bases remaining between them. The CDR3 length is 12 residues. The germline V gene encodes CDR1 SGHTA and CDR2 FQGNSA. The CDR3 DNA sequence: TGTGCCAGCAGCTTAGGGACGGGCGGCTACACCTTC. This translates into CASSLGTGGYTF.

The chain joins TRBV20-1 to TRBJ2-5, with 7 nucleotides matching TRBD2. Germline V CDR1 and CDR2: DFQATT, SNEGSKA (reference sequence). The CDR3 contains 13 residues. V shed 3 bases and J 3 bases; nucleotides not matched to a gene: 4. The CDR3, as DNA: TGCAGTGCTAGGGGGGGGGGAGAAGAGACCCAGTACTTC. Encoded protein: CSARGGGEETQYF.

The rearrangement joins TRBV6-5 to TRBJ1-4; a weak D match, TRBD1 (5 bases). The CDR3 has 15 residues. V was cut by 6 bases and J by 5 bases, with 16 bases left in between. The germline gives CDR1 MNHEY, CDR2 SVGAGI. CDR3 sequence (DNA): TGTGCCAGCAGATTAGCGGGACGGGTAAATGAAAAACTGTTTTTT. Residues: CASRLAGRVNEKLFF.

About this clonotype: A much bigger clone sits one base away, suggesting this may be a read error. The chain recombines TRBV19 with TRBJ1-1; 12 bases fit TRBD1. With V trimmed by 5 bases and J by 4 bases, 14 bases remained unmatched. From germline, CDR1 is LNHDA and CDR2 SQIVND (reference sequence). CDR3 length: 18 residues. CDR3 nucleotide sequence: TGTGCCAGTAGTCCTCCGGGACAGGGGGCTAAAATGAGCACTGAAGCTTTCTTT. It translates to CASSPPGQGAKMSTEAFF.

CDR3 region: CASSLREAGNYGYTF. The CDR3, as DNA: TGTGCCAGCAGTTTAAGGGAAGCGGGAAACTATGGCTACACCTTC. The chain employs TRBV12-3 or TRBV12-4 and TRBJ1-2; D not certain. This CDR3 has 15 residues. The germline V and J ends were trimmed by 2 bases and 2 bases, with 12 bases remaining between them.

The rearrangement links TRBV10-3 to TRBJ1-4; 9 bases line up with TRBD1. The V segment lost 11 bases and the J segment 14 bases; nucleotides outside the gene matches: 15. CDR3 length equals 13 residues. CDR1 and CDR2 (germline): ENHRY, SYGVKD. For the CDR3, the DNA is TGTGCCCCTATAAACGGGACAGGGTTAAGTCTGTTTTTT. This codes for CAPINGTGLSLFF.

Ten or more counts support this clonotype. The chain is built from TRBV15 and TRBJ2-7; D is perhaps TRBD1 (5 bases). Germline V lookup: CDR1 LNHNV, CDR2 YYDKDF (reference sequence). This CDR3 region has 15 residues. The germline V and J ends were trimmed by 0 bases and 9 bases, with 18 bases remaining between them. DNA for the CDR3: TGTGCCACCAGCAGAGATTTGGGCCAGGGTCGCTCGCAGTACTTC. Protein product: CATSRDLGQGRSQYF.

This clonotype showed up just once. The chain combines TRBV20-1 with TRBJ1-2; 9 positions match TRBD1. The germline V gene encodes CDR1 DFQATT and CDR2 SNEGSKA (reference sequence). Trimming at V came to 3 bases and at J to 7 bases, leaving 18 bases not matched to a gene. This CDR3 contains 17 residues. The CDR3 DNA sequence: TGCAGTGCTAGGCAACAAGCCCCGGGACCGACAGGGGGTGGCTACACCTTC. Amino acids: CSARQQAPGPTGGGYTF.

The table lists this clonotype with many counts. The J gene is TRBJ1-2, the V gene TRBV6-2 or TRBV6-3; possible D gene TRBD1, 6 bases. The length of the CDR3 is 13 residues. V was trimmed by 7 bases and J by 5 bases, leaving 14 bases between them. The germline CDR1 and CDR2 sequences are MNHEY and SVGEGT. CDR3 protein: CASTEQGLYGYTF. CDR3 sequence (DNA): TGTGCCAGCACTGAACAGGGATTATATGGCTACACCTTC.

The gene calls are TRBV4-1 and TRBJ1-2, with 8 positions matching TRBD1. This CDR3 region has 13 residues. J was trimmed by 7 bases and V by 4 bases; bases with no gene match: 5. Per germline, CDR1 MGHRA and CDR2 YSYEKL. CDR3 loop: CASSRTGTGGYTF. The CDR3 DNA sequence: TGCGCCAGCAGCCGAACCGGGACAGGTGGCTACACCTTC.

This clonotype has just one count. The final CDR3 position lacks the conserved phenylalanine or tryptophan, pointing to a likely read error. The DNA is omitted, as the CDR3 cannot be located on it reliably, and the CDR3 follows TCRdb's listing. The CDR3 sequence: CASSLEGLA. The chain combines TRBV11-2 with TRBJ1-3. The germline CDR1 and CDR2 sequences are SGHAT and FQNNGV. From its first to its last residue, the CDR3 has 9 amino acids.

This clonotype showed up many times. The chain couples TRBV24-1 to TRBJ1-1; weak D call: TRBD1 (5 bases). Germline loops: CDR1 KGHDR, CDR2 SFDVKD. The CDR3 loop spans 13 amino acids. Trimming took 11 bases from V and 1 from J, leaving 13 bases between them. CDR3 protein: CAIRDGENTEAFF. The CDR3 DNA sequence: TGTGCCATTAGGGACGGGGAGAACACTGAAGCTTTCTTT.

This clonotype appeared many times. V usage is TRBV7-2 and J usage is TRBJ2-7; TRBD2 matches 9 bases. The CDR3 consists of 14 residues. The germline V gene encodes CDR1 SGHTA and CDR2 FQGNSA. J gave up 4 bases and V 1 base, and 2 bases lay outside the gene matches. The CDR3 spells CASSLGTSEYEQYF. Here the CDR3 DNA reads TGTGCCAGCAGCTTAGGGACTAGCGAGTACGAGCAGTACTTC. Using reference TRBV7-2 and TRBJ2-7 for the parts outside the CDR3, the full variable domain is GAGVSQSPSNKVTEKGKDVELRCDPISGHTALYWYRQSLGQGLEFLIYFQGNSAPDKSGLPSDRFSAERTGGSVSTLTIQRTQQEDSAVYLCASSLGTSEYEQYFGPGTRLTVT.

In its sample, this clonotype was seen a few times. This CDR3 reads CASSPGQFYNSPLHF. The CDR3 DNA is TGTGCCAGCAGTCCGGGACAGTTCTATAATTCACCCCTCCACTTT. The chain employs TRBV27 and TRBJ1-6, with 7 bases lining up with TRBD1. Germline CDR1 and CDR2: MNHEY and SMNVEV (reference sequence). This CDR3 comprises 15 residues. Losses at the gene ends were 5 bases for V and 3 bases for J; bases not matched to a gene: 4.

The CDR3, as DNA: TGTGCCAGCAGTTTAGGTCGGGTCCAAGAGACCCAGTACTTC. Its protein product is CASSLGRVQETQYF. The V gene is TRBV27, the J gene TRBJ2-5; D is undetermined. V was trimmed by 2 bases and J by 1 base, leaving 8 bases between them. Germline V gene lookup returns CDR1 MNHEY and CDR2 SMNVEV (reference sequence). This CDR3 comprises 14 residues.

The gene calls are TRBV24-1 and TRBJ1-2; the D is unclear. V dropped 1 base and J dropped 7 bases, with 18 bases sitting between them. CDR1 and CDR2 from the germline V gene are KGHDR and SFDVKD. CDR3 length: 16 residues. CDR3 region: CATSDFFGVGTRGYTF. In DNA form, the CDR3 reads TGTGCCACCAGTGATTTCTTCGGGGTCGGTACTCGTGGCTACACCTTC.

The V and J genes are TRBV24-1 and TRBJ2-1; 11 bases agree with TRBD2. Germline CDR1 reads KGHDR; CDR2 reads SFDVKD. The CDR3 runs to 16 residues. With V trimmed by 4 bases and J by 5 bases, 6 bases remained unmatched. CDR3 amino acids: CATSEPTSGSDNEQFF. The CDR3 region has the DNA TGTGCCACCAGTGAGCCAACTAGCGGGAGTGACAATGAGCAGTTCTTC.

J is TRBJ2-1 and V is TRBV20-1, with D unclear. V shed 5 bases and J shed 2 bases, with 10 bases lying between them. From germline, CDR1 is DFQATT and CDR2 SNEGSKA (reference sequence). This CDR3 has 13 residues. The CDR3 loop is CSASLYTYNEQFF. The CDR3 DNA reads as TGCAGTGCTTCCTTATACACCTACAATGAGCAGTTCTTC.